This paragraph covers one TCR beta chain sequence. Germline CDR1 and CDR2: SGHRS and YFSETQ. The V end was cut by 0 bases, the J end by 4 bases, with 10 bases between. The CDR3 is 14 amino acids. 13 Jbeta primers and 60 Vbeta primers were used for the PCR. The table came from immunoSEQ multiplex PCR; TCRdb's copy has only in-frame clones and leaves some out. The sample carries over 200,000 clones, around 73% recorded once. The entry originates in a study of cytomegalovirus exposure and HLA in healthy donors. This TCR was recovered from a male donor in good health and CMV-seronegative. Sequencing used PBMCs. The gene calls are TRBV5-1 and TRBJ1-2; D perhaps matches TRBD1 (6 bases). CDR3 sequence: CASSLGTVPYGYTF. The CDR3 region has the DNA TGCGCCAGCAGCTTGGGGACAGTCCCCTATGGCTACACCTTC.